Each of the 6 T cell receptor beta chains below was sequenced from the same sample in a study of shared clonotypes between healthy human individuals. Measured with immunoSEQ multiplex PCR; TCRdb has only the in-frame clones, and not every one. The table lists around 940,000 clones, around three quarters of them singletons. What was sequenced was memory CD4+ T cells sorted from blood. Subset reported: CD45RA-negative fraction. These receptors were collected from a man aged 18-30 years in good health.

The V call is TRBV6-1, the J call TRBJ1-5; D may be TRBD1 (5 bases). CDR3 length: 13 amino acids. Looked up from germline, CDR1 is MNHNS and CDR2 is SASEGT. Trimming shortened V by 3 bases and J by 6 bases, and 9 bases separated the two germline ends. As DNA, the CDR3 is TGTGCCAGCAGTGAGAGACAGCTTCAGCCCCAGCATTTT. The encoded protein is CASSERQLQPQHF.

The CDR3 is CASSPQARPYEQYF. CDR3 DNA: TGTGCCAGCAGCCCCCAGGCGCGGCCTTACGAGCAGTACTTC. This chain uses TRBV9 with TRBJ2-7; D gene ambiguous. The CDR3 is made up of 14 amino acids. Germline CDR1 is SGDLS and CDR2 is YYNGEE. The ends were cut back, 4 bases at V and 4 bases at J, with 15 bases in the middle.

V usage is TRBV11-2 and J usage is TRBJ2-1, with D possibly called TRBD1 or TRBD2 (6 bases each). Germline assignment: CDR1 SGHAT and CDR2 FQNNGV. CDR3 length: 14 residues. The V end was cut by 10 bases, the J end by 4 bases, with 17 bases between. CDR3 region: CATTRGVIYNEQFF. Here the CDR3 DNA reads TGTGCCACTACAAGGGGGGTAATTTACAATGAGCAGTTCTTC. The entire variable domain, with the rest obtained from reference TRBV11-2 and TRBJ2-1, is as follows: EAGVAQSPRYKIIEKRQSVAFWCNPISGHATLYWYQQILGQGPKLLIQFQNNGVVDDSQLPKDRFSAERLKGVDSTLKIQPAKLEDSAVYLCATTRGVIYNEQFFGPGTRLTVL.

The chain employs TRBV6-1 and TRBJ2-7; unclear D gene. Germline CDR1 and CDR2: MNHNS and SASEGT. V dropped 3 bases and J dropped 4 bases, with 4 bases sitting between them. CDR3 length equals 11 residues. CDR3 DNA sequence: TGTGCCAGCAGTGACCTGTACGAGCAGTACTTC. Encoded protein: CASSDLYEQYF.

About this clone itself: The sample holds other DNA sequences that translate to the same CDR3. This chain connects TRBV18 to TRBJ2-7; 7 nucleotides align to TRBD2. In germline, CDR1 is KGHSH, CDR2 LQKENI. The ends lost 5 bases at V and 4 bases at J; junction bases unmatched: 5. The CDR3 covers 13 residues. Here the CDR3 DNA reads TGTGCCAGCTCAAGCGGGGCGGGTTACGAGCAGTACTTC. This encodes CASSSGAGYEQYF.

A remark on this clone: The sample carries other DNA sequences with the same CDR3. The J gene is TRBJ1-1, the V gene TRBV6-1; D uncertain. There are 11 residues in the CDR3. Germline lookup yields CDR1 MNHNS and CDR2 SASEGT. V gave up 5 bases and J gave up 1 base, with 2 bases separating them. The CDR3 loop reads CASSRNTEAFF. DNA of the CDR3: TGTGCCAGCAGTAGGAACACTGAAGCTTTCTTT.